The rows below give T cell receptor beta chains drawn from one sample of a study of graft-versus-host responses after intestinal transplantation. Repertoires were generated with immunoSEQ multiplex PCR, while TCRdb's copy carries only in-frame clones and drops some. In the table there are 85,000 to 100,000 clones, about 83% of which are singletons. Source: PBMCs, taken 255 days after intestinal transplant. All receptors come from a human patient who received an intestinal transplant, so some T cells may come from the graft donor. The CDR3 runs from the conserved cysteine through the conserved F or W. The D gene is left open where the match is weak.

j_gene,v_gene,d_gene,CDR3aa,CDR3nt
TRBJ2-5,TRBV6-5,-,CASSDSYARETQYF,TGTGCCAGCAGTGATAGCTATGCTCGAGAGACCCAGTACTTC
TRBJ1-6,TRBV5-4,-,CASSLAKGDSPLHF,TGTGCCAGCAGCTTGGCGAAGGGGGATTCACCCCTCCACTTT
TRBJ2-3,TRBV4-2,-,CASSQDPFSFQTDTQYF,TGTGCCAGCAGCCAAGATCCCTTCAGCTTCCAAACAGATACGCAGTATTTT
TRBJ2-2,TRBV5-6,-,CASSSRGRGTGELFF,TGTGCCAGCAGCTCCCGCGGGCGAGGCACCGGGGAGCTGTTTTTT
TRBJ2-1,TRBV2,-,CAKRATPDNEQFF,TGTGCCAAGCGGGCTACACCCGACAATGAGCAGTTCTTC
TRBJ1-6,TRBV2,-,CASSEEPSNSPLHF,TGTGCCAGCAGTGAAGAGCCGTCTAATTCACCCCTCCACTTT
TRBJ1-6,TRBV10-2,TRBD1,CASKYYRGNSPLHF,TGCGCCAGCAAATACTACAGGGGAAATTCACCCCTCCACTTT
TRBJ1-5,TRBV6-1,-,CASSEAGTNQPQHF,TGTGCCAGCAGTGAAGCAGGGACCAATCAGCCCCAGCATTTT
TRBJ1-5,TRBV7-8,-,CASSNNRANQPQHF,TGTGCCAGCAGCAATAACAGGGCCAATCAGCCCCAGCATTTT
TRBJ2-1,TRBV6-1,TRBD1,CASSGEWDSNEQFF,TGTGCCAGCAGTGGGGAGTGGGACAGCAATGAGCAGTTCTTC
TRBJ2-5,TRBV7-9,-,CASSWGALQKETQYF,TGTGCCAGCAGCTGGGGAGCCCTTCAGAAAGAGACCCAGTACTTC